A selection of T cell receptor beta chains follows, all from one sample in a study of blood T cell repertoires in COVID-19. The table came from immunoSEQ multiplex PCR; TCRdb's copy has only in-frame clones and leaves some out. This table holds 150,000 to 200,000 clones, around nine tenths found once. Sequenced sample: peripheral blood. All receptors come from a woman under 30 who had recovered from COVID-19. Both conserved end residues are part of each CDR3. The order of the fields is D gene, clone size, V gene, J gene, CDR3 protein, CDR3 DNA. The D gene is left open where the match is weak. Size tells how often a clone was seen (once, few, many) or the class of an expanded clone, and some rows leave it out.

d_gene: TRBD1
abundance: NA
v_gene: TRBV19
j_gene: TRBJ1-6
CDR3aa: CASSSGTDNSPLHF
CDR3nt: TGTGCCAGTAGTTCGGGGACAGATAATTCACCCCTCCACTTT

d_gene: NA
abundance: NA
v_gene: TRBV9
j_gene: TRBJ2-3
CDR3aa: CASSVGPVEGDTQYF
CDR3nt: TGTGCCAGCAGCGTAGGTCCGGTGGAGGGGGATACGCAGTATTTT

d_gene: NA
abundance: NA
v_gene: TRBV5-6
j_gene: TRBJ2-3
CDR3aa: CASSLGDSLRDTQYF
CDR3nt: TGTGCCAGCAGCTTGGGAGACTCGCTCAGAGATACGCAGTATTTT

d_gene: NA
abundance: once
v_gene: TRBV5-4
j_gene: TRBJ2-5
CDR3aa: CASSLGQTKETQYF
CDR3nt: TGTGCCAGCAGCTTGGGACAGACCAAAGAGACCCAGTACTTC

d_gene: TRBD1
abundance: few
v_gene: TRBV6-5
j_gene: TRBJ1-2
CDR3aa: CASRVEGANYGYTF
CDR3nt: TGTGCCAGCAGGGTGGAGGGGGCGAACTATGGCTACACCTTC

d_gene: TRBD2
abundance: NA
v_gene: TRBV18
j_gene: TRBJ2-5
CDR3aa: CASSPFTSGQETQYF
CDR3nt: TGTGCCAGCTCACCTTTTACTAGCGGCCAAGAGACCCAGTACTTC

d_gene: NA
abundance: NA
v_gene: TRBV5-5
j_gene: TRBJ2-7
CDR3aa: CASSLEWTDVYEQYF
CDR3nt: TGTGCCAGCAGCTTGGAGTGGACAGACGTTTACGAGCAGTACTTC

d_gene: NA
abundance: NA
v_gene: TRBV5-6
j_gene: TRBJ1-2
CDR3aa: CASSAGQPYGYTF
CDR3nt: TGTGCCAGCAGCGCGGGCCAACCGTATGGCTACACCTTC

d_gene: NA
abundance: NA
v_gene: TRBV29-1
j_gene: TRBJ2-5
CDR3aa: CSVGLRTLQETQYF
CDR3nt: TGCAGCGTTGGGTTGAGGACACTTCAAGAGACCCAGTACTTC

d_gene: NA
abundance: NA
v_gene: TRBV5-6
j_gene: TRBJ2-7
CDR3aa: CASSYWRQPYEQYF
CDR3nt: TGTGCCAGCAGCTACTGGAGACAGCCCTACGAGCAGTACTTC